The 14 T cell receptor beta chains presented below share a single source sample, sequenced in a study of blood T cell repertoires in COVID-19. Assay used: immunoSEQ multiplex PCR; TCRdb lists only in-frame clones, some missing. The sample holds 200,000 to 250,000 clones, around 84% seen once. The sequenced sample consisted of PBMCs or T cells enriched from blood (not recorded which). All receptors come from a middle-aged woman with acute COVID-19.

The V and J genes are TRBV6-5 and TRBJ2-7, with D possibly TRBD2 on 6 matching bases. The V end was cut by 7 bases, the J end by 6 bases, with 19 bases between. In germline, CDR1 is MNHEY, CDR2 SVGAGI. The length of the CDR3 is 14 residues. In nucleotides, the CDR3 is TGTGCCAGCAAGGGTAGGAGGGCCACCGGCGAGCAGTACTTC. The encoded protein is CASKGRRATGEQYF.

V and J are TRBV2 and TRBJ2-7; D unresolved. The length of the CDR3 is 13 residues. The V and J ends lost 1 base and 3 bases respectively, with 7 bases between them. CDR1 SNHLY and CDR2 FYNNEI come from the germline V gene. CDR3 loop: CASSEGRNYEQYF. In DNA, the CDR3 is TGTGCCAGCAGTGAAGGCAGGAACTACGAGCAGTACTTC.

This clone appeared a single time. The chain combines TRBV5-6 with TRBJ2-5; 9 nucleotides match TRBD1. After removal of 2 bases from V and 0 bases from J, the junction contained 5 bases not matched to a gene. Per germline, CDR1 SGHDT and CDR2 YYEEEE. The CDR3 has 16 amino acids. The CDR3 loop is CASSFPGTGYQETQYF. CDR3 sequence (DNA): TGTGCCAGCAGCTTCCCAGGGACAGGGTACCAAGAGACCCAGTACTTC.

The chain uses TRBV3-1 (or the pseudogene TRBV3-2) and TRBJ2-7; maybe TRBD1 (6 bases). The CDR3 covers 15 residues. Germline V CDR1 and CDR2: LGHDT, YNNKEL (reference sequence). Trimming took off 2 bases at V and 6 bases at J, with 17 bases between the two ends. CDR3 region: CASSQTLTGLGEQYF. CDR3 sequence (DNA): TGTGCCAGCAGCCAAACCCTTACAGGGCTTGGCGAGCAGTACTTC.

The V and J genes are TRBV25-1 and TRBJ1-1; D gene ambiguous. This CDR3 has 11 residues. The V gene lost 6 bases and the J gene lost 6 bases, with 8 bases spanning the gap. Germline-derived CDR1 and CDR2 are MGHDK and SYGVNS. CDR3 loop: CASSLTSEAFF. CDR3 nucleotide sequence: TGTGCCAGCAGCCTGACATCTGAAGCTTTCTTT.

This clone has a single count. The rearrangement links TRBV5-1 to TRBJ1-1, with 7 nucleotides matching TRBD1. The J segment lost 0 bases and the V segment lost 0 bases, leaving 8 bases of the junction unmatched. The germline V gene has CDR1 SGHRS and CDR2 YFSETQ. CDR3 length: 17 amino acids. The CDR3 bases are TGCGCCAGCAGCTTGGGGGGACAGACCTTTATGAACACTGAAGCTTTCTTT. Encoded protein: CASSLGGQTFMNTEAFF.

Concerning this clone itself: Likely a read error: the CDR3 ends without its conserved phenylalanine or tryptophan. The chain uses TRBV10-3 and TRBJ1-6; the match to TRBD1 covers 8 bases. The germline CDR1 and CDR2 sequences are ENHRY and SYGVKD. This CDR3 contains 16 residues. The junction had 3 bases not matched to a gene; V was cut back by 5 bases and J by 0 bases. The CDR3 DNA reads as TGTGCCATCAGTTCCACAGGGGGCTCCTATAATTCACCCCTCCACCTT. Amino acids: CAISSTGGSYNSPLHL.

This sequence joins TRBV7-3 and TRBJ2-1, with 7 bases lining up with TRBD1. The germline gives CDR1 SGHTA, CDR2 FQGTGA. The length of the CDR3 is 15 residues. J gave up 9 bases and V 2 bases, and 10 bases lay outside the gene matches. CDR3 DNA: TGTGCCAGCAGCTTAGTGGCAGGGGGAAGGGTTGAGCAGTTCTTC. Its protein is CASSLVAGGRVEQFF.

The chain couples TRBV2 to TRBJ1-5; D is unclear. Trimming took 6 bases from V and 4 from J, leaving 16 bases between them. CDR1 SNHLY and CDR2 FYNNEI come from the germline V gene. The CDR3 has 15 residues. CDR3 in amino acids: CASSPMRSPNQPQHF. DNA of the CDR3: TGTGCCAGCAGCCCAATGCGAAGTCCGAATCAGCCCCAGCATTTT.

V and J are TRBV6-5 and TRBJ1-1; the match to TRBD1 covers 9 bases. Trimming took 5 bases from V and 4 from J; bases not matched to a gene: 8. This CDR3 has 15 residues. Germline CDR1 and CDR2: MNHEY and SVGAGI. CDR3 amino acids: CASSKTQGASTEAFF. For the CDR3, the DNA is TGTGCCAGCAGTAAGACACAGGGGGCCAGCACTGAAGCTTTCTTT.

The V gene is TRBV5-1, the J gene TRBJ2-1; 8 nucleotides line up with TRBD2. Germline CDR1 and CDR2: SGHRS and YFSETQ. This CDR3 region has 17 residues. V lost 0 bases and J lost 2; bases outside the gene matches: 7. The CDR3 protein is CASSLVSSSGPYNEQFF. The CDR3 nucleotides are TGCGCCAGCAGCTTGGTGTCCTCTAGCGGGCCCTACAATGAGCAGTTCTTC.

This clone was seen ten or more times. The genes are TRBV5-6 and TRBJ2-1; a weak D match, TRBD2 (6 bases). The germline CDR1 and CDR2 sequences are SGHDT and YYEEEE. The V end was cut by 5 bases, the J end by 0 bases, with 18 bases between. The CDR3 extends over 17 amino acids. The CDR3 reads CASRINGAGRSYNEQFF. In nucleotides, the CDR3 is TGTGCCAGCAGAATAAATGGGGCGGGACGCTCCTACAATGAGCAGTTCTTC.

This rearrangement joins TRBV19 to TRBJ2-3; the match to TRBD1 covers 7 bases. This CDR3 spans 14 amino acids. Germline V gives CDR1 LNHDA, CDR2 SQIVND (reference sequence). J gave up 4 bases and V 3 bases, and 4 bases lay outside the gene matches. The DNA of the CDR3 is TGTGCCAGTAGTATCTTGGACAGGCCAGATACGCAGTATTTT. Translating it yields CASSILDRPDTQYF.

CDR3 DNA: TGTGCCAGTAGTATAGGGGACAGGATTACCGGGGAGCTGTTTTTT. This encodes CASSIGDRITGELFF. V and J are TRBV19 and TRBJ2-2; 8 bases fit TRBD1. The J segment lost 5 bases and the V segment lost 1 base, leaving 3 bases of the junction unmatched. CDR3 length: 15 residues. Germline lookup yields CDR1 LNHDA and CDR2 SQIVND (reference sequence).